This record covers a single T cell receptor (beta chain). TCRdb keeps only in-frame clones here, not all; method: immunoSEQ multiplex PCR. The profile shows 30,000 to 40,000 clones, roughly 92% of them singletons. Time point in this sample: pretreatment peripheral blood. Patients had locally advanced or metastatic urothelial carcinoma. The data derive from a study of PD-L1 blockade in urothelial cancer. Study in general: Males with urothelial cancer arising in the bladder constituted about 85% of the roughly 30 patients. A median approximately 150,000 T cells were found in blood samples.

The clonotype was recovered from a woman aged 55-75 years with urothelial cancer. Sample: PBMCs, taken around atezolizumab (anti-PD-L1) treatment.

The CDR3 region is CASSSGGTGPTGELFF. The CDR3 bases are TGTGCCAGCAGCTCGGGGGGGACAGGGCCCACCGGGGAGCTGTTTTTT. The J gene is TRBJ2-2, the V gene TRBV7-3, with D perhaps TRBD1 (9 bases). This CDR3 contains 16 residues. Germline CDR1 SGHTA, CDR2 FQGTGA. V was pared by 4 bases and J by 4 bases, with 16 bases between.